The 8 T cell receptor beta chains listed next were all sequenced from one sample in a study of response to subunit inactivated influenza vaccine. TCRdb re-derived calls from the RT-PCR reads in MiXCR, one entry per CDR3 protein. Of around 790,000 distinct CDR3 sequences in the sample, 21% are singletons; the top ten hold roughly 10%. Here the sequenced sample was PBMCs from blood, taken about 5 days after vaccination. The receptor set was obtained from a man aged 50-60 years who received an inactivated influenza vaccine.

This clonotype turned up a few times. This rearrangement joins TRBV11-2 to TRBJ1-2, with 11 positions matching TRBD1. After removal of 5 bases from V and 4 bases from J, the junction contained 9 bases not matched to a gene. This CDR3 is 16 amino acids long. Germline V gives CDR1 SGHAT, CDR2 FQNNGV. The CDR3 spells CASSPPGTGGFYGYTF. CDR3 coding DNA: TGTGCCAGCAGCCCCCCCGGGACAGGGGGATTCTATGGCTACACCTTC.

The chain has TRBV28 and TRBJ2-7, with 8 bases matching TRBD1. The V segment lost 5 bases and the J segment 8 bases; nucleotides outside the gene matches: 8. The CDR3 contains 13 residues. Germline CDR1 and CDR2: MDHEN and SYDVKM. This CDR3 reads CASSTRTGSKQYF. In DNA form, the CDR3 reads TGTGCCAGCAGTACACGGACAGGGAGCAAGCAGTACTTC.

The chain joins TRBV27 to TRBJ2-2, with unresolved D. Germline V gene data show CDR1 as MNHEY and CDR2 as SMNVEV (reference sequence). The V end was cut by 3 bases, the J end by 8 bases, with 7 bases between. The length of the CDR3 is 12 residues. The CDR3 nucleotides read TGTGCCAGCAGTTTCCATAAAGGGGAGCTGTTTTTT. Its translation is CASSFHKGELFF.

The gene calls are TRBV12-3 or TRBV12-4 and TRBJ1-1; perhaps TRBD1 as D (6 bases). The CDR3 totals 13 residues. V lost 6 bases, J lost 8 bases, and 16 bases lay in between. In nucleotides, the CDR3 is TGTGCCAGCAGCCGACGGGCCGGGACAGAAGCTTTCTTT. This codes for CASSRRAGTEAFF.

The V gene is TRBV7-9, the J gene TRBJ2-3; tentatively, D is TRBD1 (6 bases). This CDR3 region has 16 residues. Trimming removed 2 bases at V and 6 bases at J, with 18 bases between. CDR1 is SEHNR, CDR2 FQNEAQ, per germline (reference sequence). The CDR3 reads CASSLKEGGTLDTQYF. The CDR3 bases are TGTGCCAGCAGCTTAAAGGAAGGTGGGACACTTGATACGCAGTATTTT.

This clonotype came up once. One end of the junction does not line up with germline, which may come from a read error. This sequence joins TRBV10-2 and TRBJ1-5; D gene uncertain. The germline gives CDR1 WSHSY, CDR2 SAAADI. This CDR3 has 13 amino acids. Here the CDR3 reads CASSEHGSQPQLF. DNA of the CDR3: TGCGCCAGCAGTGAGCACGGAAGTCAGCCCCAGCTTTTT.

This clonotype was counted a few times. The chain is built from TRBV20-1 and TRBJ2-5, with 12 nucleotides matching TRBD2. This CDR3 comprises 14 residues. V lost 5 bases and J lost 2; bases outside the gene matches: 3. Germline V gene data show CDR1 as DFQATT and CDR2 as SNEGSKA (reference sequence). The CDR3: CSAGTSGRQETQYF. CDR3 nucleotide sequence: TGCAGTGCTGGGACTAGCGGGCGACAAGAGACCCAGTACTTC.

This clonotype came up a few times. The chain carries TRBV30 and TRBJ2-7, with 15 bases fitting TRBD2. CDR1 and CDR2 (germline): GTSNPN, SVGIG (reference sequence). The V and J ends lost 8 bases and 1 base, in that order; junction bases with no gene match: 12. The CDR3 runs to 17 residues. The CDR3 sequence: CAASGLAGGPRSYEQYF. CDR3 nucleotide sequence: TGTGCCGCCAGTGGACTAGCGGGAGGGCCGAGGTCCTACGAGCAGTACTTC.